This TCR beta chain stems from a study of T cell responses to AZD1222 COVID-19 vaccine. Study-level information: Samples with a second dose at about 4 or about 12 weeks were pooled together.

Concerning this clone: Its antigen is not known.

CDR3 size: 13 residues. The V gene lost 5 bases and the J gene lost 1 base, with 7 bases spanning the gap. Germline V gene data show CDR1 as SGHRS and CDR2 as YFSETQ. Only in-frame clones appear in the TCRdb table, and some are missing; sequencing was by immunoSEQ multiplex PCR. The profile shows 55,000 to 70,000 clones, 85% to 90% of them singletons. Broader study findings: Per reports, nearly half of all spike-specific TCRs target regions that are unmutated in variants.

The sequence was obtained from an adult in good health. The chain carries TRBV5-1 and TRBJ1-5; the D is unclear. Sequenced here: peripheral blood, sampled on day 0 of AZD1222 vaccination. The CDR3 here is CASRAGSNQPQHF. The CDR3 DNA follows: TGCGCCAGCAGGGCGGGGAGCAATCAGCCCCAGCATTTT.